This T cell receptor beta chain was identified during a study of long-term antiretroviral therapy in people with HIV. Overall study findings and caveats: Control repertoires displayed wider CDR3 length ranges than the HIV repertoires. Across all time points, the repertoire was dominated by clones that expanded before ART.

A note on this clone: As yet, its antigen is unknown. At one end the junction does not follow the germline gene, possibly because of a read error.

Assay version v3.0 of immunoSEQ was used, and it was run at survey level. Produced via immunoSEQ multiplex PCR; TCRdb's table is partial and in-frame only. The sample lists some 35,000 clones; roughly 85% were seen once. This CDR3 spans 14 amino acids. Per germline, CDR1 SSHAT and CDR2 FNYEAQ (reference sequence). Material: unsorted PBMCs, obtained 0.4 years before starting antiretroviral therapy. This receptor was taken from a man younger than 35 with HIV. The V and J genes are TRBV7-7 and TRBJ2-5, with TRBD2 identical over 9 bases. The CDR3 nucleotides are TGTGCTAGCAGCCCGGGACTAGCATGGGAGACCCAGTACTTC. Protein product: CASSPGLAWETQYF. Drawing the rest from reference TRBV7-7 and TRBJ2-5, the complete variable domain is GAGVSQSPRYKVTKRGQDVTLRCDPISSHATLYWYQQALGQGPEFLTYFNYEAQPDKSGLPSDRFSAERPEGSISTLTIQRTEQRDSAMYRCASSPGLAWETQYFGPGTRLLVL.